The sequence of this TCR beta chain was determined in a study of blood T cell repertoires in COVID-19. At the level of the study: The origin of the acute and convalescent COVID-19 samples was the United States, Italy and Spain.

The study assigned cohorts using participant-reported clinical history. The data were produced by immunoSEQ multiplex PCR, yet TCRdb's version contains in-frame clones alone and is incomplete. The sample records about 480,000 clones, roughly 90% being singletons. Germline trimming cut 2 bases from V and 7 bases from J; bases unmatched to any gene: 4. The germline V gene encodes CDR1 SGHTA and CDR2 FQGNSA. There are 13 residues in the CDR3. Sequenced: PBMCs or T cells enriched from blood (not recorded which). This TCR derives from a woman aged 40 to 49 who had recovered from COVID-19. The J gene is TRBJ1-2, the V gene TRBV7-2; 7 nucleotides match TRBD1. DNA for the CDR3: TGTGCCAGCAGCTTACAGGGGGGCGGTGGCTACACCTTC. Encoded protein: CASSLQGGGGYTF. The full variable domain, completed using reference TRBV7-2 and TRBJ1-2, is GAGVSQSPSNKVTEKGKDVELRCDPISGHTALYWYRQSLGQGLEFLIYFQGNSAPDKSGLPSDRFSAERTGGSVSTLTIQRTQQEDSAVYLCASSLQGGGGYTFGSGTRLTVV.